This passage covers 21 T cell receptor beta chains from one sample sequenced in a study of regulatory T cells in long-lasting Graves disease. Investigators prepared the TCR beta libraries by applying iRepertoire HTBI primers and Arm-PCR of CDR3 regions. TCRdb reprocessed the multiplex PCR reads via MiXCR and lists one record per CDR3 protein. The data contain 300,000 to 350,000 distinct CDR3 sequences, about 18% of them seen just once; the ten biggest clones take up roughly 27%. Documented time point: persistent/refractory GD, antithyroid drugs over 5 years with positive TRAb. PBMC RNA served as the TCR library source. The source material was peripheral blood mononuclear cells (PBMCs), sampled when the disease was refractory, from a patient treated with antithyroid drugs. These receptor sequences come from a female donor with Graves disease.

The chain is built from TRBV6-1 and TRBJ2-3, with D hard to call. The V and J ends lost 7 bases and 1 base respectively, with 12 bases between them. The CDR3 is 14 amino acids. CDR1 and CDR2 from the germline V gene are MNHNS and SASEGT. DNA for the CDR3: TGTGCCAGCATCGGCCCATGGGGCACAGATACGCAGTATTTT. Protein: CASIGPWGTDTQYF.

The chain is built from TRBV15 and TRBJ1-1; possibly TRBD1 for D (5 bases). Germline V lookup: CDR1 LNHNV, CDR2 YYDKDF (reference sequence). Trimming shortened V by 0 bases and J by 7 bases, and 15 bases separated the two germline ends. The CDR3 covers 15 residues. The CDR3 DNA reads TGTGCCACCAGCAGAGATTATAGGGACCGCATTGAAGCTTTCTTT. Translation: CATSRDYRDRIEAFF.

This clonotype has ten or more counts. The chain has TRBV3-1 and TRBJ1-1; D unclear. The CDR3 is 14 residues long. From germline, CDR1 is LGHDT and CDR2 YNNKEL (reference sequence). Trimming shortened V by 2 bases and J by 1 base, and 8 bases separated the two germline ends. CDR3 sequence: CASSQMSPNTEAFF. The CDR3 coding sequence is TGTGCCAGCAGCCAAATGTCACCGAACACTGAAGCTTTCTTT.

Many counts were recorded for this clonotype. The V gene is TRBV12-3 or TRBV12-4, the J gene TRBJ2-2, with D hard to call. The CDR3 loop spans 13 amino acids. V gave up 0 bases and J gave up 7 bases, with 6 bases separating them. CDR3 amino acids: CASSLAGIGELFF. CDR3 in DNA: TGTGCCAGCAGTTTAGCCGGAATCGGGGAGCTGTTTTTT.

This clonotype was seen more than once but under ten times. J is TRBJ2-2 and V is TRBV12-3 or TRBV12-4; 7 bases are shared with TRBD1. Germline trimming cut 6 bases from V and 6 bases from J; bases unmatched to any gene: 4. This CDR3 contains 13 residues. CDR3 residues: CASREQGSGELFF. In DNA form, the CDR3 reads TGTGCCAGCAGAGAACAGGGGTCCGGGGAGCTGTTTTTT.

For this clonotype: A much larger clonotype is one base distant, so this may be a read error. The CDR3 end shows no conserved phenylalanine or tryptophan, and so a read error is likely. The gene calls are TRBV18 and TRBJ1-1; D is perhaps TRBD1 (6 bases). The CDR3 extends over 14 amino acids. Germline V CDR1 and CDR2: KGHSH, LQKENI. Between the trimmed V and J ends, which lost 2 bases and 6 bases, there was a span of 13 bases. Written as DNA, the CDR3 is TGTGCCAGCTCACCAGGGACACAAGGCCCTGAAGCTTTCCTT. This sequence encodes CASSPGTQGPEAFL.

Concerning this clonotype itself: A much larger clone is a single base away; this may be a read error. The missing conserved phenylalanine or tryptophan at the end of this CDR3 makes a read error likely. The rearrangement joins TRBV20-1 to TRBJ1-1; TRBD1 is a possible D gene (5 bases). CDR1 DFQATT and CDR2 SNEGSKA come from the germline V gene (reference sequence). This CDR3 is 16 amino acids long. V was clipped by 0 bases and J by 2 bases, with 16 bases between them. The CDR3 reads CSARDSGGDLNTEAFL. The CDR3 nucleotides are TGCAGTGCTAGAGATTCGGGGGGGGACTTAAACACTGAAGCTTTCCTT.

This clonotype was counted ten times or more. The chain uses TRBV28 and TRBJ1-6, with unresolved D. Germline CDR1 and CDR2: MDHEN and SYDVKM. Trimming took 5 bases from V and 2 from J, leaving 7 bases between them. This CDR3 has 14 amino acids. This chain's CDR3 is CASSATPYNSPLHF. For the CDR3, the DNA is TGTGCCAGCAGTGCAACACCCTATAATTCACCCCTCCACTTT. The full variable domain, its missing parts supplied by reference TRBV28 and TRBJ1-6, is DVKVTQSSRYLVKRTGEKVFLECVQDMDHENMFWYRQDPGLGLRLIYFSYDVKMKEKGDIPEGYSVSREKKERFSLILESASTNQTSMYLCASSATPYNSPLHFGNGTRLTVT.

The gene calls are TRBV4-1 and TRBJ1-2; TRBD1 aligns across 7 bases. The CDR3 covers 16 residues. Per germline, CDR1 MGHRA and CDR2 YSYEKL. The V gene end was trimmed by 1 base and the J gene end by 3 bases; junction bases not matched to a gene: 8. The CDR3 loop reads CASSQGGGGQDYGYTF. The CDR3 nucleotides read TGCGCCAGCAGCCAAGGAGGGGGAGGACAGGACTATGGCTACACCTTC.

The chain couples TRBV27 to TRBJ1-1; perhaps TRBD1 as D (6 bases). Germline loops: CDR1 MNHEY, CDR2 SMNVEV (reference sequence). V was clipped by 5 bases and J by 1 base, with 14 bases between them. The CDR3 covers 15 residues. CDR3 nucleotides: TGTGCCAGCAGTATAATAGGAGGGGGGAACACTGAAGCTTTCTTT. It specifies CASSIIGGGNTEAFF.

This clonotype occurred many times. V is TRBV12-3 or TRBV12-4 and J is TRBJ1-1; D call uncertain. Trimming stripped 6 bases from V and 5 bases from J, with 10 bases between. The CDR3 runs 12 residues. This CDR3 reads CASSQGITEAFF. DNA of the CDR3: TGTGCCAGCAGCCAAGGGATTACTGAAGCTTTCTTT.

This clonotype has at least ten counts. The DNA of the CDR3 is TGTGCCAGCAGCTTGTCCCGGGGGGGCTACGAGCAGTACTTC. Translated: CASSLSRGGYEQYF. J is TRBJ2-7 and V is TRBV11-1; 8 bases are a match to TRBD2. The length of the CDR3 is 14 residues. The ends lost 3 bases at V and 3 bases at J; junction bases unmatched: 4. Germline CDR1 reads SGHAT; CDR2 reads FQDESV (reference sequence).

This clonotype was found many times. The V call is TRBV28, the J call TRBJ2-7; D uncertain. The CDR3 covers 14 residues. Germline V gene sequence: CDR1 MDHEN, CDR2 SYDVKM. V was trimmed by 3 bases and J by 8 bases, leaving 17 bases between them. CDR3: CASSFSEVRLQQYF. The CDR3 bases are TGTGCCAGCAGTTTCAGTGAGGTTCGGCTCCAGCAGTACTTC.

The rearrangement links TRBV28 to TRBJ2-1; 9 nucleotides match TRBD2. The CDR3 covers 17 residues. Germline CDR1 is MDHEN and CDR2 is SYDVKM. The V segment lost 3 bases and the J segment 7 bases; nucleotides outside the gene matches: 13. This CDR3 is CASSFGFRGGRGNEQFF. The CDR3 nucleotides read TGTGCCAGCAGTTTCGGGTTTAGGGGCGGGAGGGGGAATGAGCAGTTCTTC.

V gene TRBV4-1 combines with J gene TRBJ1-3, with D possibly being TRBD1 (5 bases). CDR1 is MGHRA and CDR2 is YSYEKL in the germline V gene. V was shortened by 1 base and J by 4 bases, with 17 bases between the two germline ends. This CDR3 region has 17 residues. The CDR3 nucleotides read TGCGCCAGCAGCCAAGGGCGGGCTACAGGCGGCGGAAACACCATATATTTT. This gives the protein CASSQGRATGGGNTIYF.

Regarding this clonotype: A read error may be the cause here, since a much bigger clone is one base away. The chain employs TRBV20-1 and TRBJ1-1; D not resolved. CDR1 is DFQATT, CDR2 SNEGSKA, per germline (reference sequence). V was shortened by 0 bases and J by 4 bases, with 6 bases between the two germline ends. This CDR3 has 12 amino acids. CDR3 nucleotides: TGCAGTGCTAGAGAAGAGCGCACTGAAGCTTTCTTT. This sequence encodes CSAREERTEAFF.

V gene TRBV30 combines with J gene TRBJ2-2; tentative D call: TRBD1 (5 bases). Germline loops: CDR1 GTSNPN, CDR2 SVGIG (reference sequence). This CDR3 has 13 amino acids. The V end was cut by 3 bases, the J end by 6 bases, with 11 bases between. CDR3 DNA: TGTGCCTGGAGACGTTCGACAGCCGGGGAGCTGTTTTTT. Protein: CAWRRSTAGELFF.

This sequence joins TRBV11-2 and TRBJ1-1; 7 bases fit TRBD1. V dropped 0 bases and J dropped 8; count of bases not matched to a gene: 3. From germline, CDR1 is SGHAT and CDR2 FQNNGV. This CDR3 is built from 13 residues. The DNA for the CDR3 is TGTGCCAGCAGCTTAGACCTACAGGGGGAAGCTTTCTTT. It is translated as CASSLDLQGEAFF. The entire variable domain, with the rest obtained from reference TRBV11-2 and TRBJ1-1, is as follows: EAGVAQSPRYKIIEKRQSVAFWCNPISGHATLYWYQQILGQGPKLLIQFQNNGVVDDSQLPKDRFSAERLKGVDSTLKIQPAKLEDSAVYLCASSLDLQGEAFFGQGTRLTVV.

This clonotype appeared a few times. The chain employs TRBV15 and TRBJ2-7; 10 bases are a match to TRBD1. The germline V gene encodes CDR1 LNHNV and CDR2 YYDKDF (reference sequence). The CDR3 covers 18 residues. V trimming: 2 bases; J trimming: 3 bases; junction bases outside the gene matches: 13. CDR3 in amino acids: CATSRHPGRRDRGYEQYF. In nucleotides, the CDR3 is TGTGCCACCAGCAGACATCCCGGCCGCCGGGACAGGGGCTACGAGCAGTACTTC.

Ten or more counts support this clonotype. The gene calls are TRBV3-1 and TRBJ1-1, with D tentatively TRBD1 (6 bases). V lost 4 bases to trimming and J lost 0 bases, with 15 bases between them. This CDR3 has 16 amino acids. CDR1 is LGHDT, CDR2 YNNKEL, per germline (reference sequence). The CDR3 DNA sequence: TGTGCCAGCAGCCTCCGACAGGTAACCATGAACACTGAAGCTTTCTTT. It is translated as CASSLRQVTMNTEAFF.

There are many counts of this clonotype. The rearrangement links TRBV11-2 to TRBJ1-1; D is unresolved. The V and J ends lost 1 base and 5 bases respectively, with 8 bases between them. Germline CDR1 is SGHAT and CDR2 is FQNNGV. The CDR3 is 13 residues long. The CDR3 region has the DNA TGTGCCAGCAGCTTAGCTGTTAGAACTGAAGCTTTCTTT. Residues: CASSLAVRTEAFF. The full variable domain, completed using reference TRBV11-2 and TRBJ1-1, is EAGVAQSPRYKIIEKRQSVAFWCNPISGHATLYWYQQILGQGPKLLIQFQNNGVVDDSQLPKDRFSAERLKGVDSTLKIQPAKLEDSAVYLCASSLAVRTEAFFGQGTRLTVV.